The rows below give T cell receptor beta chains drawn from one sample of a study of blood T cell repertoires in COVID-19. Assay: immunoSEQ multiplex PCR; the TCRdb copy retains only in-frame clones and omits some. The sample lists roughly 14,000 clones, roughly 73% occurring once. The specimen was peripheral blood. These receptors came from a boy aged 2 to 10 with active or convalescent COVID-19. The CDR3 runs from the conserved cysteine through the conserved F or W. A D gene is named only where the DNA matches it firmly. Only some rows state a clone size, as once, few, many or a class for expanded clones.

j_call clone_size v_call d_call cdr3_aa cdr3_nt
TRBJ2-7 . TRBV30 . CAWSLGRNEQYF TGTGCCTGGAGTCTAGGCAGAAACGAGCAGTACTTC
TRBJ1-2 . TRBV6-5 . CASSPAGAGYGYTF TGTGCCAGCAGTCCTGCAGGGGCGGGCTATGGCTACACCTTC
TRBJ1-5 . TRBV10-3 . CAISETGRGPQHF TGTGCCATCAGTGAGACGGGCCGGGGGCCCCAGCATTTT
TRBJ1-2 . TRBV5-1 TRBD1 CASKITGGANYGYTF TGCGCCAGCAAGATTACAGGGGGCGCGAACTATGGCTACACCTTC
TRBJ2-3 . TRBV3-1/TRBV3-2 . CASSQDFTETGHTDTQYF TGTGCCAGCAGCCAAGATTTTACCGAAACAGGCCACACAGATACGCAGTATTTT
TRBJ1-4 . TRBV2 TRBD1 CASSLRDRVEEKLFF TGTGCCAGCAGCCTTAGGGACAGGGTAGAAGAAAAACTGTTTTTT
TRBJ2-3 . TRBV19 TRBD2 CASSIVWTSGRADTQYF TGTGCCAGTAGTATAGTATGGACTAGCGGGAGGGCAGATACGCAGTATTTT
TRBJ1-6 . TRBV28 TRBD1 CASSKGTGGQSPLHF TGTGCCAGCAGTAAGGGGACAGGGGGACAGTCACCCCTCCACTTT
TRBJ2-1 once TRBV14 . CASSLLQWDNPYNEQFF TGTGCCAGCAGCCTCCTGCAATGGGACAACCCCTACAATGAGCAGTTCTTC
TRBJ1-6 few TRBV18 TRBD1 CASSPPGTGNNSPLHF TGTGCCAGCTCACCACCGGGGACAGGGAATAATTCACCCCTCCACTTT
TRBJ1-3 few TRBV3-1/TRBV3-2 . CASSQGLLSGNTIYF TGTGCCAGCAGCCAAGGACTTCTCTCTGGAAACACCATATATTTT
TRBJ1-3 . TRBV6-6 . CASSYRTGSGGNTIYF TGTGCCAGCAGTTATCGAACAGGGTCGGGAGGAAACACCATATATTTT
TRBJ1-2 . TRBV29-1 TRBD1 CSVDTDRGRGYTF TGCAGCGTTGATACAGACAGGGGCCGTGGCTACACCTTC
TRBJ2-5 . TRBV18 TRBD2 CASSLLANYQETQYF TGTGCCAGCTCCCTACTAGCGAACTACCAAGAGACCCAGTACTTC
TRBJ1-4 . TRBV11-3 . CAHAMGGGHEKLFF TGTGCCCATGCGATGGGCGGGGGCCATGAAAAACTGTTTTTT
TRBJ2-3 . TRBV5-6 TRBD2 CASSRRTTIAGGSTDTQYF TGTGCCAGCAGCCGACGCACTACAATAGCGGGGGGTAGCACAGATACGCAGTATTTT
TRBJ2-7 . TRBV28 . CASSFLAAGGEQYF TGTGCCAGCAGTTTTCTAGCAGCCGGAGGGGAGCAGTACTTC
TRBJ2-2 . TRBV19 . CASQENTGELFF TGTGCCAGTCAGGAGAACACCGGGGAGCTGTTTTTT
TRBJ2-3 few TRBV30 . CAWSVGGPTDTQYF TGTGCCTGGAGTGTAGGAGGGCCTACAGATACGCAGTATTTT
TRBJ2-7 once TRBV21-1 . CASSRRLAGEQYF TGTGCCAGCAGCCGGCGACTAGCAGGGGAGCAGTACTTC
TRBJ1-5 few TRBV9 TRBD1 CASSPWDRGDQPQHF TGTGCCAGCAGCCCTTGGGACAGGGGGGATCAGCCCCAGCATTTT
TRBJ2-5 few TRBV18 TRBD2 CASSLTGGSQETQYF TGTGCCAGCTCGCTTACCGGGGGGTCCCAAGAGACCCAGTACTTC
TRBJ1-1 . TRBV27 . CASRRQVINTEAFF TGTGCCAGCCGGAGACAGGTTATTAACACTGAAGCTTTCTTT
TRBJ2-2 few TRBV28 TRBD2 CASSFPLAGANTGELFF TGTGCCAGCAGCTTCCCCCTAGCGGGGGCGAACACCGGGGAGCTGTTTTTT
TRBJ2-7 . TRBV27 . CAAGGQGAPYEQYF TGTGCCGCGGGAGGGCAGGGGGCCCCCTACGAGCAGTACTTC
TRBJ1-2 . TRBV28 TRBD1 CASSFFGQASNYGYTF TGTGCCAGCAGTTTTTTCGGACAGGCGTCTAACTATGGCTACACCTTC
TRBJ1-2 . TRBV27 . CASSSGRAGYGYTF TGTGCCAGCAGTTCGGGAAGGGCGGGCTATGGCTACACCTTC
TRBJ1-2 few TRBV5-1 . CASSTHRNYYGYTF TGCGCCAGCAGCACCCACAGGAATTACTATGGCTACACCTTC
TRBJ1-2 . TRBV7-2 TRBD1 CASSTRTGSNYGYTF TGTGCCAGCAGCACTCGGACAGGGTCTAACTATGGCTACACCTTC
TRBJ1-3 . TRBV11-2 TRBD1 CASRGLQGAGNTIYF TGTGCCAGCAGAGGACTACAGGGGGCCGGAAACACCATATATTTT
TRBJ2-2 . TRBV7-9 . CASSKSRSALPAGELFF TGTGCCAGCAGCAAATCGCGGAGCGCCCTCCCGGCCGGGGAGCTGTTTTTT
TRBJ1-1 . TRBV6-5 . CASGEVTVMNTEAFF TGTGCCAGCGGAGAGGTGACGGTCATGAACACTGAAGCTTTCTTT
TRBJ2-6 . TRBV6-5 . CASRPGSGANVLTF TGTGCCAGCAGGCCAGGCTCTGGGGCCAACGTCCTGACTTTC
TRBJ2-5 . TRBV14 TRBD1 CASSRLPGQIYQETQYF TGTGCCAGCAGCCGATTACCGGGACAGATCTACCAAGAGACCCAGTACTTC
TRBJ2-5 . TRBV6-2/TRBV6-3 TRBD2 CASSAGTSGSRQETQYF TGTGCCAGCAGTGCCGGGACTAGCGGGAGTCGGCAAGAGACCCAGTACTTC
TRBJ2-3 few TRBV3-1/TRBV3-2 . CASSRQSSTDTQYF TGTGCCAGCAGCCGACAGTCTAGCACAGATACGCAGTATTTT
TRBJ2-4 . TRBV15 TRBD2 CATSNRASGRGNIQYF TGTGCCACCAGCAACAGGGCTAGCGGGAGGGGAAACATTCAGTACTTC
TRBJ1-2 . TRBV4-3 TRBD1 CASSQDQHRTGVRGYTF TGCGCCAGCAGCCAAGACCAACATCGGACAGGGGTTCGTGGCTACACTTTC
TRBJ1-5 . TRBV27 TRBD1 CASRMGQGRTQHF TGTGCCAGCAGGATGGGACAGGGGAGAACCCAGCATTTT
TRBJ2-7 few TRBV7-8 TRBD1 CASSLPRGLVSYEQYF TGTGCCAGCAGCTTACCCAGGGGGTTGGTTTCCTACGAGCAGTACTTC
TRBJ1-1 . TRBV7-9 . CASSRRQLMNTEAFF TGTGCCAGCAGCAGGCGGCAGTTAATGAACACTGAAGCTTTCTTT
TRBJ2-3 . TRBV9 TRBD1 CASSAGQGSTDTQYF TGTGCCAGCAGCGCCGGACAGGGCTCCACAGATACGCAGTATTTT
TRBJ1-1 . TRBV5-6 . CASSARGNGEAFF TGTGCCAGCAGCGCGAGGGGGAACGGTGAAGCTTTCTTT
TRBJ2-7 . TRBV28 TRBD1 CASSFTLQGSSYEQYF TGTGCCAGCAGTTTCACCCTACAGGGGAGCTCCTACGAGCAGTACTTC
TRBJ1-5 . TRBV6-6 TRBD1 CASSYRDRGQPQHF TGTGCCAGCAGTTACCGGGACAGGGGTCAGCCCCAGCATTTT
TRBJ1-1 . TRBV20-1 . CSGPGDTEAFF TGCAGTGGCCCCGGGGATACTGAAGCTTTCTTT
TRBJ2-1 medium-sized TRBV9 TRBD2 CASSVSGSLSEQFF TGTGCCAGCAGCGTTAGCGGGAGTTTATCTGAGCAGTTCTTC